This record looks at one T cell receptor beta chain sequence and its context. This clone's antigen is unknown. The junction does not match germline at one end; this may be a read error. To prepare the library, RACE was applied. The run used a NextSeq 500. During library preparation, unique molecular identifiers were attached to individual cDNA molecules so that TCRs could be counted quantitatively and reproducibly. For every blood RNA sample, sequencing covered both the TCR alpha and TCR beta chains. In the original analysis: A median of about 100,000 TCRs per sample was observed, with a range of roughly 20,000 to 700,000. The Decombinator software suite was used to annotate the V, J and CDR3 of the TCR reads. For PS versus PT1 abundance plots, all samples were subsampled to the same number of TCRs (28,000). TCRs were defined as expanded if absent before sensitization and observed at least eight times at the 2-week time point. The raw public reads went through TCRdb reprocessing: fastp at Q25, MiXCR clone calling, in-frame beta chains kept. CDR3 protein duplicates are merged, each entry listing the most common genes and DNA. Clone size and V and J calls follow TCRdb, not the original study. Within this sample are 65,000 to 70,000 distinct CDR3 sequences, with 9.5% to 13% of them counted one time only. The biggest ten clones account for about 5% of the sample.

The data stem from a study of human T cells and chemical hapten exposure (dated by TCRdb to 2020 to 2022). For the wider study: For sensitization, 2% DPC in acetone was applied to a roughly 2 cm by roughly 2 cm area of upper inner arm skin. Weekly therapeutic DPC doses were additionally applied to the scalp of patients throughout the approximately 25-week study period. Patch testing was performed on the upper back with Finn chambers containing 0.01% DPC, and the patch tests were scored after 6 days according to International Contact Dermatitis Research Group standards. Most of the patients in the cohort were female, and the cohort covered alopecia areata with under or over 50% scalp involvement, alopecia totalis and alopecia universalis. Libraries were pooled for sequencing, and per-sample TCR yields varied mainly because of small differences in library volumes within the pool. Peripheral blood TCR repertoire changes were tracked in vivo in alopecia patients during primary and secondary sensitization to the hapten diphenylcyclopropenone (DPC). Patient blood was sampled pre-sensitization (week 0) and at 2, 6 and about 24 weeks after DPC sensitization. Around 30 alopecia patients provided blood for TCR sequencing at one to four time points (pre-sensitization, 2, 6 and 24 weeks). Here is what the overall study found, with its caveats: Because all patients had alopecia, a presumed autoimmune disease, the immune response of the patients might differ from that of healthy individuals. After repeated subsampling, the strength of the expansion versus patch-test correlation and the threshold at which it became significant changed. Compared with pre-sensitization or healthy control sets, expanded TCRs formed significantly more large CDR3 similarity clusters, which is consistent with antigen-driven responses. A positive correlation was found between the number of PT1 expanded TCRs and patch test score, with significance reached at thresholds 8, 16 and 32 but not 4. DPC sensitization did not change the number of TCRs with a frequency above 1 in 1000, and there was no evidence of changes in global repertoire structure.

The sample's time point label is to be understood as: pre-sensitization, week 0. What this sample's treatment or condition label stands for: therapeutic diphenylcyclopropenone sensitization with weekly scalp DPC. Blood at each patch-test visit was drawn before the patch test was applied. Patients were eligible if aged 18 to 70, diagnosed with alopecia and judged suitable for DPC therapy, and pregnant patients were excluded. Total RNA was extracted from unfractionated whole blood that had been collected in Tempus Blood RNA tubes. The sample was whole blood, taken in connection with sensitization to the hapten diphenylcyclopropenone (DPC). This clonotype was obtained from a woman aged 45-65 years with alopecia areata. Some clones in this sample may be carry-over from other donors' samples.

The nucleotides are TGTGCCAGTAGAATAGCAAACACCGGGGAGCTGTTTTTT. It codes for CASRIANTGELFF. The chain is assembled from TRBV19 and TRBJ2-2, with the D gene not confidently named. The CDR3 runs 13 residues from the cysteine to the phenylalanine. Of the read, only the CDR3 DNA is kept; its 39 bases are in frame from base 1. Sequences LNHDA (CDR1) and SQIVND (CDR2) are obtained from the germline V gene (reference sequence).